This TCR beta chain was documented in a study of post-analysis software for immune sequencing data. In the study overall: Patients had relapsing-remitting, secondary progressive or progressive-relapsing multiple sclerosis; some lacked subtype. Study outcomes and limitations: Four to six TRBV segments were significantly more frequent in patients than in controls. TRBV5-6, TRBV5-1 and TRBV20-1 were among these segments. Controls' normalized Chao1 diversity significantly exceeded that of multiple sclerosis patients. Strong co-clustering by F measure was seen for same-batch samples.

Included in the TCR beta cDNA libraries were unique molecular identifiers. TCRdb reprocessed the PCR reads via MiXCR and lists one record per CDR3 protein. This sample yields about 820,000 distinct CDR3 sequences, of which under 70% are seen a single time; 4.6% belongs to the top ten. In this sample, this clonotype turned up once. Its antigen is currently unknown. Germline loops: CDR1 SGHNT, CDR2 YYREEE (reference sequence). The CDR3 extends over 20 amino acids. V lost 0 bases to trimming and J lost 2 bases; unmatched junction nucleotides: 17. This chain links TRBV5-4 with TRBJ1-5; 7 positions agree with TRBD1. The material sequenced was blood. The receptor was isolated from a girl aged 10 to 17 with multiple sclerosis. In nucleotides, the CDR3 is TGTGCCAGCAGCTTGGGCCCCGGGACAGACCCCCCCTGGGGCAATCAGCCCCAGCATTTT. It yields the protein CASSLGPGTDPPWGNQPQHF.